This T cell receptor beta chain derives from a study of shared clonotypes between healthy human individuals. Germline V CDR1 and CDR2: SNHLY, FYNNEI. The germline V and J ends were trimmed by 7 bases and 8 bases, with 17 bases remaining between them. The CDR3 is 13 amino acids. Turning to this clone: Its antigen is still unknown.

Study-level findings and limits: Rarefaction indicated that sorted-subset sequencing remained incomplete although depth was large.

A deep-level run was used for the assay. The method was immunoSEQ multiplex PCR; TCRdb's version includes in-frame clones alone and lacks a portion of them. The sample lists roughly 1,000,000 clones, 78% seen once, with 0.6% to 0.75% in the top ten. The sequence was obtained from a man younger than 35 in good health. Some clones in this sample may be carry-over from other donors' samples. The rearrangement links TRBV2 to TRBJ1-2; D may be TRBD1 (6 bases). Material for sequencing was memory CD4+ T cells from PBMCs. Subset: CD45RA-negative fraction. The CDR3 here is CASNLGQQGGYTF. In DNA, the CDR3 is TGTGCCAGCAACTTAGGACAGCAAGGGGGCTACACCTTC.